The present TCR beta chain was sequenced within a study of human T cells and chemical hapten exposure. Looking at the study overall: DPC at 2% was the sensitizing agent, placed on roughly 2 cm by roughly 2 cm of upper inner arm skin. Chiefly female patients presented with alopecia areata, totalis or universalis.

Sample time point: patch test 1, 2 weeks after DPC sensitization. Treatment here: therapeutic diphenylcyclopropenone sensitization with weekly scalp DPC. TCRdb recomputed calls from the RACE reads with MiXCR, one row per CDR3 protein. The sample has roughly 70,000 distinct CDR3 sequences, approximately 9.4% seen once; the top ten hold less than 4%. At least ten counts were recorded for this clonotype. Germline CDR1 reads SEHNR; CDR2 reads FQNEAQ (reference sequence). Trimming pared 5 bases from V and 5 bases from J, leaving 12 bases between. The CDR3 consists of 13 residues. The clonotype originates from a middle-aged woman with alopecia areata. Some clones in this sample may be carry-over from other donors' samples. The chain couples TRBV7-9 to TRBJ1-1; possibly TRBD1 for D (5 bases). Sequenced material: whole blood, taken in connection with sensitization to the hapten diphenylcyclopropenone (DPC). The CDR3 nucleotides read TGTGCCAGCAGCCCCTGGACAAGGACTGAAGCTTTCTTT. This codes for CASSPWTRTEAFF.